This is a list of T cell receptor beta chains from one sample in a study of blood T cell repertoires in COVID-19. TCRdb's table, derived via immunoSEQ multiplex PCR, lists solely in-frame clones and lacks some. The sample includes roughly 100,000 clones, about 85% of them seen just once. The sample taken for sequencing was peripheral blood. These TCRs come from a woman in her 50s with COVID-19, enrolled during active disease. Both conserved end residues are part of each CDR3. A D gene is named only where the DNA matches it firmly. Not all rows give a size; the values are once, few, many and, for expanded clones, a class.

clone_size cdr3_length j_call v_call d_call cdr3_nt cdr3_aa
. 14 TRBJ2-3 TRBV19 . TGTGCCAGTAGTATATCTGCGAGCACAGATACGCAGTATTTT CASSISASTDTQYF
once 13 TRBJ1-4 TRBV5-1 . TGCGCCAGCAGCTTTGCGCGCGGGGAAAAACTGTTTTTT CASSFARGEKLFF
. 17 TRBJ1-6 TRBV30 TRBD1 TGTGCCTGGGCTGAGAGACAGGGACTGGTTTATAATTCACCCCTCCACTTT CAWAERQGLVYNSPLHF
. 14 TRBJ1-4 TRBV6-5 . TGTGCCAGCAGCCTCGGGTCGTATGATGAAAAACTGTTTTTT CASSLGSYDEKLFF
. 15 TRBJ1-2 TRBV7-9 TRBD1 TGTGCCAGCAGTCCTCCCGGGACAGGGATCCGCGGCTACACCTTC CASSPPGTGIRGYTF
. 12 TRBJ2-3 TRBV9 . TGTGCCAGCAGCGGAGACTCGAATACGCAGTATTTT CASSGDSNTQYF
few 16 TRBJ2-2 TRBV6-5 TRBD2 TGTGCCAGCAGTTCACTAGCGGAGGATTGGGGAAGGGAGCTGTTTTTT CASSSLAEDWGRELFF
once 15 TRBJ2-3 TRBV29-1 . TGCAGCGTTGAAGGTCACAGGGGAGGAACAGATACGCAGTATTTT CSVEGHRGGTDTQYF
. 15 TRBJ2-1 TRBV6-5 TRBD1 TGTGCCAGCAGCGAGCCGGGACAGGGGAAAAATGAGCAGTTCTTC CASSEPGQGKNEQFF
. 15 TRBJ2-2 TRBV27 TRBD1 TGTGCCAGCCGCCTGAGTTGGACAGGGACCGGGGAGCTGTTTTTT CASRLSWTGTGELFF
. 16 TRBJ2-1 TRBV5-6 TRBD2 TGTGCCAGCAGCTCTGACGGGACTAGCGGCTACAATGAGCAGTTCTTC CASSSDGTSGYNEQFF
once 14 TRBJ2-2 TRBV11-2 . TGTGCCAGCAGCTTAGGGGGCAGCCCCGGGGAGCTGTTTTTT CASSLGGSPGELFF
. 13 TRBJ1-3 TRBV5-1 TRBD1 TGCGCCAGCAGCTTGGAGGGGGCGCACACCATATATTTT CASSLEGAHTIYF
. 15 TRBJ2-3 TRBV2 . TGTGCCAGCAGTGGGGCTCGGCCCTACACAGATACGCAGTATTTT CASSGARPYTDTQYF
. 16 TRBJ2-3 TRBV9 . TGTGCCAGCAGCGTAGCCCCTATTGGGCGTGGGGATACGCAGTATTTT CASSVAPIGRGDTQYF
. 16 TRBJ1-2 TRBV5-1 TRBD1 TGCGCCAGCAGCTTGTCGGGACAGGGGGCAGACTATGGCTACACCTTC CASSLSGQGADYGYTF
. 15 TRBJ1-2 TRBV6-5 . TGTGCCAGCAGCCCAGAGTGGGGGGGTAACTATGGCTACACCTTC CASSPEWGGNYGYTF
few 13 TRBJ2-7 TRBV4-1 TRBD2 TGCGCCAGCAGGTTAGCGGGGGGGTACGAGCAGTACTTC CASRLAGGYEQYF
. 14 TRBJ1-1 TRBV3-1/TRBV3-2 TRBD1 TGTGCCAGCAGCCGAAGACAGGGCGTGGGTGAAGCTTTCTTT CASSRRQGVGEAFF
. 15 TRBJ2-2 TRBV19 . TGTGCCAGTAGTATGGGACTCCTAGTCACCGGGGAGCTGTTTTTT CASSMGLLVTGELFF
. 19 TRBJ2-5 TRBV3-1/TRBV3-2 TRBD2 TGTGCCAGCAGCCAAGCCCTGGGGACTAGCGGGGGGGCCGTAGAGACCCAGTACTTC CASSQALGTSGGAVETQYF
few 17 TRBJ2-2 TRBV7-2 TRBD2 TGTGCCAGCAGCCAACAGCGGGGGTGGGCGAACACCGGGGAGCTGTTTTTT CASSQQRGWANTGELFF
. 13 TRBJ2-5 TRBV30 TRBD1 TGTGCCTGCGACAGGGGAAGTTCGGAGACCCAGTACTTC CACDRGSSETQYF
. 16 TRBJ2-6 TRBV24-1 . TGTGCCACCAGTGATTGGCGGATCTCTGGGGCCAACGTCCTGACTTTC CATSDWRISGANVLTF
. 13 TRBJ1-3 TRBV3-1/TRBV3-2 TRBD1 TGTGCCAGCGGGACAGACTCTGGAAACACCATATATTTT CASGTDSGNTIYF
. 14 TRBJ2-3 TRBV19 . TGTGCCAGTAGCCCGGGGTCGAGGACAGATACGCAGTATTTT CASSPGSRTDTQYF
. 11 TRBJ1-2 TRBV6-2/TRBV6-3 . TGTGCCAGCAGTTACCTCTATGGCTACACCTTC CASSYLYGYTF
. 14 TRBJ2-7 TRBV28 . TGTGCCAGCAGTTTAGGGCAGGCTCTCGCCGAGCAGTACTTC CASSLGQALAEQYF
. 16 TRBJ2-7 TRBV7-2 TRBD1 TGTGCCAGCAGCTTAGGGAGGGACAGGGCTTCCTACGAGCAGTACTTC CASSLGRDRASYEQYF
. 16 TRBJ2-3 TRBV5-1 TRBD1 TGCGCCAGCAGCTTCACAGGGGGCGCATTGACAGATACGCAGTATTTT CASSFTGGALTDTQYF
. 15 TRBJ1-3 TRBV19 . TGTGCCAGTAGTATTGGTAAGGGGCGAGGAAACACCATATATTTT CASSIGKGRGNTIYF
. 16 TRBJ1-3 TRBV5-6 . TGTGCCAGCAGCTCCGGGGACAATAAGGCTGGAAACACCATATATTTT CASSSGDNKAGNTIYF
. 12 TRBJ2-7 TRBV30 . TGTGCCTACACCCCTGACAGCTACGAGCAGTACTTC CAYTPDSYEQYF
. 15 TRBJ2-1 TRBV25-1 TRBD1 TGTGCCAGCAGTGAATTTGGACAGGGATGGGATGAGCAGTTCTTC CASSEFGQGWDEQFF
few 14 TRBJ1-1 TRBV6-2/TRBV6-3 . TGTGCCAGCAGTTACGGTGGGGGGGCCACTGAAGCTTTCTTT CASSYGGGATEAFF
. 12 TRBJ1-2 TRBV5-1 . TGCGCCAGCAGCTTGTCAGGGGATGGCTACACCTTC CASSLSGDGYTF
. 16 TRBJ1-4 TRBV15 . TGTGCCACCAGCAGGGGAGTACACGCAACTAATGAAAAACTGTTTTTT CATSRGVHATNEKLFF
. 14 TRBJ1-6 TRBV29-1 . TGCAGCGTTGCCGTGGACAGCGATAATTCACCCCTCCACTTT CSVAVDSDNSPLHF
few 14 TRBJ1-1 TRBV7-2 TRBD1 TGTGCCAGCAGCTTAGCCGGGACAGGGACTGAAGCTTTCTTT CASSLAGTGTEAFF
few 14 TRBJ1-1 TRBV7-2 TRBD1 TGTGCCAGCAGCTTGACAGGGATGAACACTGAAGCTTTCTTT CASSLTGMNTEAFF